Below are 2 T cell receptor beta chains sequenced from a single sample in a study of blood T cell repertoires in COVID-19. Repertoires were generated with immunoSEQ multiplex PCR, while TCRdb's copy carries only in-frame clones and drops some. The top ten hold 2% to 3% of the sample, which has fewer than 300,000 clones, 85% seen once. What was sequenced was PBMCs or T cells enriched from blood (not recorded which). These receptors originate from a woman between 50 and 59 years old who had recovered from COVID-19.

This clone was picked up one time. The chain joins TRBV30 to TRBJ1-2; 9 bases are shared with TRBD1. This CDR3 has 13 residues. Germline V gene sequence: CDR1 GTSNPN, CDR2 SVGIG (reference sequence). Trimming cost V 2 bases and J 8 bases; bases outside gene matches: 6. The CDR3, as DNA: TGTGCCTGGAGTCCCGGGACAGGGAGCGGCTACACCTTC. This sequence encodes CAWSPGTGSGYTF.

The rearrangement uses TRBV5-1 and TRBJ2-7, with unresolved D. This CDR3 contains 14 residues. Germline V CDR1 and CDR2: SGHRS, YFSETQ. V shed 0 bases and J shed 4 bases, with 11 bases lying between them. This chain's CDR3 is CASSLEWQAYEQYF. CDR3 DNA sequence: TGCGCCAGCAGCTTGGAATGGCAGGCTTACGAGCAGTACTTC. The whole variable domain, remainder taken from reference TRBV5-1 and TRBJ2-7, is KAGVTQTPRYLIKTRGQQVTLSCSPISGHRSVSWYQQTPGQGLQFLFEYFSETQRNKGNFPGRFSGRQFSNSRSEMNVSTLELGDSALYLCASSLEWQAYEQYFGPGTRLTVT.